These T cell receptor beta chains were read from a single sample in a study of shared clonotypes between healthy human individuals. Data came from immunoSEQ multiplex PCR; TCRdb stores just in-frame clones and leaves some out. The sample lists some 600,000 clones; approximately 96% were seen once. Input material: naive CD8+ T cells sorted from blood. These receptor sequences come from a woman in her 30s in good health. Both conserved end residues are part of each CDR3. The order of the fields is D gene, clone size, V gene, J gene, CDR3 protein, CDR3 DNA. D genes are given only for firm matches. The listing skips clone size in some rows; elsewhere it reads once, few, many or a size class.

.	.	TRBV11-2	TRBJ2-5	CASSSTETQYF	TGTGCCAGCAGCAGCACGGAGACCCAGTACTTC
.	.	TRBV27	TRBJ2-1	CASNMAANNEQFF	TGTGCCAGCAACATGGCGGCCAACAATGAGCAGTTCTTC
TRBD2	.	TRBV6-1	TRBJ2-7	CASSEALASGAYEQYF	TGTGCCAGCAGTGAAGCGCTGGCTAGCGGCGCCTACGAGCAGTACTTC
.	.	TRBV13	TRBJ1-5	CASSLSGQPQHF	TGTGCCAGCAGCTTGAGCGGACAGCCCCAGCATTTT
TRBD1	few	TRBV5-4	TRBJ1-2	CASSPGQGNYGYTF	TGTGCCAGCAGCCCGGGACAGGGGAACTATGGCTACACCTTC
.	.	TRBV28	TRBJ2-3	CASSPHYWSTDTQYF	TGTGCCAGCAGTCCCCATTATTGGTCCACAGATACGCAGTATTTT
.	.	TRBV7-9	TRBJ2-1	CASSMGSNEQFF	TGTGCCAGCAGCATGGGGAGCAATGAGCAGTTCTTC
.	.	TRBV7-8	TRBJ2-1	CASSPHGENEQFF	TGTGCCAGCAGCCCGCACGGTGAAAATGAGCAGTTCTTC
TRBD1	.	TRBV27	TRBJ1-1	CASSRQGMGTEAFF	TGTGCCAGCAGTCGACAGGGGATGGGCACTGAAGCTTTCTTT
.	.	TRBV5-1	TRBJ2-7	CASSLEVLAEQYF	TGCGCCAGCAGCTTGGAGGTGTTAGCCGAGCAGTACTTC